These 7 T cell receptor beta chains originate from one sample sequenced in a study of cytomegalovirus exposure and HLA in healthy donors. Amplification used 60 Vbeta primers and 13 Jbeta primers. Produced via immunoSEQ multiplex PCR; TCRdb's table is partial and in-frame only. This repertoire shows some 110,000 clones, over 75% found once; its top ten account for roughly 3.9%. Material for sequencing was PBMCs. The receptor source for this set is a man between 60 and 75 years old in good health and CMV-seronegative.

The chain carries TRBV5-6 and TRBJ2-3, with D perhaps matching TRBD1 (6 bases). The CDR3 has 17 amino acids. Germline loops: CDR1 SGHDT, CDR2 YYEEEE. Trimming took off 4 bases at V and 2 bases at J, with 20 bases between the two ends. The CDR3 bases are TGTGCCAGCAGCCCCTTCCGGACAGAGGACCTCACAGATACGCAGTATTTT. Protein: CASSPFRTEDLTDTQYF.

The CDR3 sequence is CASSLLSLNQPQHF. The DNA of the CDR3 is TGTGCCAGCAGCTTATTAAGCCTGAATCAGCCCCAGCATTTT. The chain couples TRBV5-5 to TRBJ1-5; no reliable D call. The CDR3 has 14 amino acids. V lost 2 bases and J lost 4, with 10 bases in between. The germline gives CDR1 SGHKS, CDR2 YYEKEE (reference sequence).

CDR3 residues: CASSLTGAFSPLHF. Written as DNA, the CDR3 is TGTGCCAGCAGCTTAACAGGCGCCTTTTCACCCCTCCACTTT. This sequence joins TRBV7-9 and TRBJ1-6; possible D gene TRBD1, 5 bases. The CDR3 consists of 14 residues. The ends were cut back, 2 bases at V and 9 bases at J, with 11 bases in the middle. The germline CDR1 and CDR2 sequences are SEHNR and FQNEAQ (reference sequence).

The chain uses TRBV25-1 and TRBJ1-1, with a possible D match to TRBD1 (6 bases). The length of the CDR3 is 11 residues. V lost 6 bases and J lost 9, with 11 bases in between. In germline, CDR1 is MGHDK, CDR2 SYGVNS. DNA for the CDR3: TGTGCCAGCAGCGCCGGGGGGCAAGCTTTCTTT. It specifies CASSAGGQAFF.

Only a few counts were recorded for this clone. The gene calls are TRBV5-1 and TRBJ2-7, with D possibly being TRBD1 (6 bases). The CDR3 length is 16 residues. CDR1 is SGHRS and CDR2 is YFSETQ in the germline V gene. The V gene lost 0 bases and the J gene lost 6 bases, with 19 bases spanning the gap. The CDR3 DNA sequence: TGCGCCAGCAGCTTGGCCTGGTCTCTACAGGGCACCGAGCAGTACTTC. It translates to CASSLAWSLQGTEQYF.

This clone was seen a few times. The chain employs TRBV7-3 and TRBJ2-1; 7 nucleotides line up with TRBD2. The CDR3 contains 13 residues. V dropped 1 base and J dropped 8; count of bases not matched to a gene: 2. Germline V gene sequence: CDR1 SGHTA, CDR2 FQGTGA. CDR3 sequence: CASSLRREDEQFF. CDR3 coding DNA: TGTGCCAGCAGCTTAAGACGGGAGGATGAGCAGTTCTTC.

Here the CDR3 reads CASSFGGLNTEAFF. The CDR3 DNA sequence: TGTGCCAGCAGCTTCGGGGGTTTGAACACTGAAGCTTTCTTT. This rearrangement joins TRBV7-6 to TRBJ1-1; tentatively, D is TRBD1 (5 bases). Germline V gene data show CDR1 as SGHVS and CDR2 as FNYEAQ. Trimming removed 3 bases from V and 0 bases from J, with 8 bases in between. The CDR3 spans 14 residues.